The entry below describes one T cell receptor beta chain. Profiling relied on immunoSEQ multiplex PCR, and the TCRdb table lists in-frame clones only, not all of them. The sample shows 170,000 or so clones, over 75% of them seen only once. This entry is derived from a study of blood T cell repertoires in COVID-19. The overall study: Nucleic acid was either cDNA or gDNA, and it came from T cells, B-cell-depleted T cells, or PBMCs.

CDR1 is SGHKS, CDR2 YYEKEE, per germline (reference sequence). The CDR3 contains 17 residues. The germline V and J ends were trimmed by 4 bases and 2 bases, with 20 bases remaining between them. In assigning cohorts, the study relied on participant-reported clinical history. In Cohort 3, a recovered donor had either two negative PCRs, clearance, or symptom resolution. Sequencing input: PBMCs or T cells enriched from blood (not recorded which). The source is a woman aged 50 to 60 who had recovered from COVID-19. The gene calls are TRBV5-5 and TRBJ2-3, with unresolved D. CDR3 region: CASSRQGTSLVTDTQYF. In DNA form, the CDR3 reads TGTGCCAGCAGCCGACAAGGAACTTCCCTGGTCACAGATACGCAGTATTTT.